The rows below give T cell receptor beta chains drawn from one sample of a study of regulatory T cells in long-lasting Graves disease. TCRdb called the multiplex PCR reads again in MiXCR, with one record for every CDR3 protein. The sample carries around 240,000 distinct CDR3 sequences, 18% recorded once. This same sample was also taken into another study, of T cells in Graves' hyperthyroidism and ophthalmopathy.

The sample here was peripheral blood mononuclear cells (PBMCs), taken at new diagnosis, from a patient treated with antithyroid drugs. The source is a woman in her twenties or thirties with Graves disease. CDR3s include the opening cysteine and the closing phenylalanine or tryptophan. The order of the fields is CDR3 length, V gene, CDR3 protein.

CDR3 length: 15; V gene: TRBV18; CDR3 protein: CASSPPTGLRETQYF
CDR3 length: 15; V gene: TRBV3-1; CDR3 protein: CASSETSGAPEPQHF
CDR3 length: 14; V gene: TRBV12-3/TRBV12-4; CDR3 protein: CASNLGGYTGELFF
CDR3 length: 15; V gene: TRBV5-6; CDR3 protein: CASSFYSARTGELFF
CDR3 length: 15; V gene: TRBV11-1; CDR3 protein: CASSLVPAPNTEAFF
CDR3 length: 14; V gene: TRBV7-6; CDR3 protein: CSSSLDSPTDTQYF
CDR3 length: 18; V gene: TRBV12-3/TRBV12-4; CDR3 protein: CASTLSGTGVGTNEKLFF
CDR3 length: 14; V gene: TRBV20-1; CDR3 protein: CSAPDRFPDQPQHF
CDR3 length: 15; V gene: TRBV10-2; CDR3 protein: CASSFTSTVNTEAFF
CDR3 length: 12; V gene: TRBV20-1; CDR3 protein: CSARSDRAEAFF
CDR3 length: 14; V gene: TRBV5-1; CDR3 protein: CASSLASLGETQYF
CDR3 length: 13; V gene: TRBV2; CDR3 protein: CASSEENTGELFF
CDR3 length: 16; V gene: TRBV6-2/TRBV6-3; CDR3 protein: CASIKGGGGLGSEQFF
CDR3 length: 15; V gene: TRBV20-1; CDR3 protein: CSAAGESSYNSPLHF
CDR3 length: 14; V gene: TRBV2; CDR3 protein: CASRRLAGNNEQYF
CDR3 length: 14; V gene: TRBV2; CDR3 protein: CASRLRQGAYEQYF
CDR3 length: 13; V gene: TRBV20-1; CDR3 protein: CSASATTNEKLFF
CDR3 length: 14; V gene: TRBV12-3/TRBV12-4; CDR3 protein: CASSPRPGEYEQYF
CDR3 length: 14; V gene: TRBV6-5; CDR3 protein: CASRQQGANTEAFF
CDR3 length: 17; V gene: TRBV6-1; CDR3 protein: CASGGASGGAKYNEQFF
CDR3 length: 15; V gene: TRBV19; CDR3 protein: CASRTGGDMNTEAFF
CDR3 length: 15; V gene: TRBV6-2/TRBV6-3; CDR3 protein: CASSYAQRGNQPQHF
CDR3 length: 13; V gene: TRBV20-1; CDR3 protein: CSARELSNQPQHF
CDR3 length: 17; V gene: TRBV7-9; CDR3 protein: CASSPKLRTGLPYEQYF
CDR3 length: 15; V gene: TRBV7-2; CDR3 protein: CASSASVVGNEKLFF
CDR3 length: 15; V gene: TRBV6-2/TRBV6-3; CDR3 protein: CASSVAGGIQDEQFF
CDR3 length: 14; V gene: TRBV20-1; CDR3 protein: CSANRQGWHTEAFF
CDR3 length: 16; V gene: TRBV10-3; CDR3 protein: CAISESLGSSNQPQHF
CDR3 length: 16; V gene: TRBV27; CDR3 protein: CASSSSWAHLSYEQYF
CDR3 length: 15; V gene: TRBV5-6; CDR3 protein: CASSSTTGLSDIQYF
CDR3 length: 15; V gene: TRBV20-1; CDR3 protein: CSASQGQGEYNEQFF
CDR3 length: 14; V gene: TRBV4-1; CDR3 protein: CASSQKDRGETQYF
CDR3 length: 14; V gene: TRBV5-5; CDR3 protein: CANSLARTPLEQYF
CDR3 length: 14; V gene: TRBV20-1; CDR3 protein: CSARRAGPNSPLHF
CDR3 length: 13; V gene: TRBV10-3; CDR3 protein: CAISGDRSYGYTF
CDR3 length: 14; V gene: TRBV7-3; CDR3 protein: CASSLSPGPGEQFF
CDR3 length: 13; V gene: TRBV29-1; CDR3 protein: CSAEGGRGTEAFF
CDR3 length: 13; V gene: TRBV20-1; CDR3 protein: CSASGGAGYEQYF
CDR3 length: 15; V gene: TRBV4-1; CDR3 protein: CASSHLQGPRPTQYF
CDR3 length: 16; V gene: TRBV12-3/TRBV12-4; CDR3 protein: CASSLAITSGAGELFF
CDR3 length: 15; V gene: TRBV18; CDR3 protein: CASSPNQASNQPQHF
CDR3 length: 16; V gene: TRBV20-1; CDR3 protein: CSASSRGKERTGELFF
CDR3 length: 17; V gene: TRBV7-6; CDR3 protein: CASSLELSGGAADTQYF
CDR3 length: 14; V gene: TRBV20-1; CDR3 protein: CSARDLTGGQPQHF
CDR3 length: 16; V gene: TRBV7-2; CDR3 protein: CASSLVALAGTYEQYF
CDR3 length: 15; V gene: TRBV7-3; CDR3 protein: CASSLQGELNTEAFF
CDR3 length: 14; V gene: TRBV7-2; CDR3 protein: CASSLMKTPYEQYF